This T cell receptor (beta chain) was identified in a study of T-cell reconstitution after alpha-beta-depleted transplantation in children. Study conclusions and caveats: Alpha-beta T cells about two months after transplant reportedly derived from several hundred expanded graft clones.

Germline CDR1 LGHDT, CDR2 YNNKEL (reference sequence). This CDR3 is built from 14 residues. The ends lost 2 bases at V and 10 bases at J; junction bases unmatched: 6. With respect to this clonotype: The antigen remains unidentified.

Unique molecular identifiers were used to barcode this TCRbeta library. TCRdb called the PCR reads again in MiXCR, with one record for every CDR3 protein. The sample records 500,000 to 600,000 distinct CDR3 sequences, 25% to 30% being singletons. The J gene is TRBJ2-1, the V gene TRBV3-1; TRBD1 aligns across 9 bases. This material consisted of PBMCs, taken before TCRalphabeta/CD19-depleted stem cell transplant. The sequence was obtained from a boy under three years old with Wiskott-Aldrich syndrome, due to receive a stem cell transplant. This chain's CDR3 is CASSQWDRVKEQFF. The CDR3 DNA reads TGTGCCAGCAGCCAATGGGACAGGGTTAAAGAGCAGTTCTTC.